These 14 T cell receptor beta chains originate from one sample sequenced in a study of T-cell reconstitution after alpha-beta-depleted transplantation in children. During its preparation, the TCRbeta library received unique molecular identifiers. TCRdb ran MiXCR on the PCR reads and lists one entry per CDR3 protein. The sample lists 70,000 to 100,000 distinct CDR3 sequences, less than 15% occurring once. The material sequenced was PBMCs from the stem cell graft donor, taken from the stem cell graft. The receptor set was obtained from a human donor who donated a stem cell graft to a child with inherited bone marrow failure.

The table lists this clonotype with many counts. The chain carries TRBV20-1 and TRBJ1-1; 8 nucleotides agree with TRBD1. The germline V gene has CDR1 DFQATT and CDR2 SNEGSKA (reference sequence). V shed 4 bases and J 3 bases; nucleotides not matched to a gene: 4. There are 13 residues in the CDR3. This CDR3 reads CSAIKDRDTEAFF. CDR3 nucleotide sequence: TGCAGTGCTATCAAGGACAGGGACACTGAAGCTTTCTTT.

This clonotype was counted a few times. The CDR3 region has the DNA TGTGCCAGCAGAAGGGGAGGGAATCAGCCCCAGCATTTT. The encoded protein is CASRRGGNQPQHF. The chain links TRBV27 to TRBJ1-5, with D possibly TRBD1 on 5 matching bases. Trimming stripped 6 bases from V and 4 bases from J, with 10 bases between. The CDR3 runs to 13 residues. From germline, CDR1 is MNHEY and CDR2 SMNVEV (reference sequence).

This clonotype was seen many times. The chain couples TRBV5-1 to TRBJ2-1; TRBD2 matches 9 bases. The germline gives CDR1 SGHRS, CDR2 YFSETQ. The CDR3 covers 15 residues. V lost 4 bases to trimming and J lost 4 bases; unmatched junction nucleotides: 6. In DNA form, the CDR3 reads TGCGCCAGCAGCCCCAGCGGGGGGAATTACAATGAGCAGTTCTTC. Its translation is CASSPSGGNYNEQFF.

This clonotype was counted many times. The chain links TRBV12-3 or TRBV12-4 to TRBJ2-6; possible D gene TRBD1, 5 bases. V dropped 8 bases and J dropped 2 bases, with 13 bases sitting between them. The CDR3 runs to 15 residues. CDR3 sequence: CASGFRGAGANVLTF. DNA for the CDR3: TGTGCCAGCGGATTTAGGGGTGCTGGGGCCAACGTCCTGACTTTC.

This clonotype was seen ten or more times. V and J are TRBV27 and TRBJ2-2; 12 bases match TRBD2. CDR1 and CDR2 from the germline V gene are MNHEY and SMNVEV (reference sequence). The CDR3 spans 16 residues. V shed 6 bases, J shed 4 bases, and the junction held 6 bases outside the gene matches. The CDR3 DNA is TGTGCCAGCAGACCTAGCGGGGGGGCGTTCACCGGGGAGCTGTTTTTT. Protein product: CASRPSGGAFTGELFF.

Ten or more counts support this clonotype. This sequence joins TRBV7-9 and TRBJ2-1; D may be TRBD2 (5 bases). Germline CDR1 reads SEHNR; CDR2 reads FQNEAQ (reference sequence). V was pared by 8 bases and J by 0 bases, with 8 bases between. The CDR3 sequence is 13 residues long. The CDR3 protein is CASEGSSYNEQFF. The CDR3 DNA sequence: TGTGCCAGCGAGGGAAGCTCCTACAATGAGCAGTTCTTC.

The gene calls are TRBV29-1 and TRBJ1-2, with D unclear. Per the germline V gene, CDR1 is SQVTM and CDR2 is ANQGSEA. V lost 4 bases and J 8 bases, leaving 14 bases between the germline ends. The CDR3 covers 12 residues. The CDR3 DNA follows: TGCAGCGTTGGTAGTGCGGGGAGCGGCTACACCTTC. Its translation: CSVGSAGSGYTF.

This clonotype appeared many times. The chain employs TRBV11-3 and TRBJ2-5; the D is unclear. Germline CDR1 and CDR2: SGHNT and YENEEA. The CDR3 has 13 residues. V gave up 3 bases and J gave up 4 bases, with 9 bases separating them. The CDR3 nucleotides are TGTGCCAGCAGCTTGGGAAATTCAGAGACCCAGTACTTC. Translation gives CASSLGNSETQYF.

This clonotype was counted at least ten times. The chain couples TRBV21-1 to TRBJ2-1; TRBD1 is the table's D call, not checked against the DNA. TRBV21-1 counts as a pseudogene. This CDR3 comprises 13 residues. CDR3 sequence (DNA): TGTGCCAGCAGCAAAGGACAGGGTTATGAGCAGTTCTTC. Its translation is CASSKGQGYEQFF.

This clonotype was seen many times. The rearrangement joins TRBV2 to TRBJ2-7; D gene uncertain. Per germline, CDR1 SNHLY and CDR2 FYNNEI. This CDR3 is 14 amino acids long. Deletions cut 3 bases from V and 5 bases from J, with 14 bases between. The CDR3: CASSELADPDEQYF. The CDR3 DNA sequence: TGTGCCAGCAGTGAGTTGGCAGACCCCGACGAGCAGTACTTC.

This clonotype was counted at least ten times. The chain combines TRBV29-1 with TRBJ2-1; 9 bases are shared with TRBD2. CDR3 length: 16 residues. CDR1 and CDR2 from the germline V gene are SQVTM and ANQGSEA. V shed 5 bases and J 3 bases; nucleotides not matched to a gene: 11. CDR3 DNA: TGCAGCGTTTGGGGGGGGGAGCGGGAGGTCTACAATGAGCAGTTCTTC. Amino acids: CSVWGGEREVYNEQFF.

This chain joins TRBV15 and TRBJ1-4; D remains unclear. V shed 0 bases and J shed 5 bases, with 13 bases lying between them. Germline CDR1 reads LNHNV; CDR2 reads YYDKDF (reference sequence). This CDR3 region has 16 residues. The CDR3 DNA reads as TGTGCCACCAGCAGAGATCGTGCAGATATGAATGAAAAACTGTTTTTT. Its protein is CATSRDRADMNEKLFF.

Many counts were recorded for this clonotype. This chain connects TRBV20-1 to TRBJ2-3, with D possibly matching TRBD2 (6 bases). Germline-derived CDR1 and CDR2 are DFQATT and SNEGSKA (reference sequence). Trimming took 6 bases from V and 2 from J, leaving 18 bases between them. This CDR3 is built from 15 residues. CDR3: CSAPSGRGFTDTQYF. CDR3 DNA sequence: TGCAGTGCCCCCTCGGGGCGGGGATTCACAGATACGCAGTATTTT.

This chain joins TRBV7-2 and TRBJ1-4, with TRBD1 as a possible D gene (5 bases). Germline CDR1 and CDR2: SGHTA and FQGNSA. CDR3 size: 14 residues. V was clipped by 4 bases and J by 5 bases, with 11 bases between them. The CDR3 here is CASSYRTGNEKLFF. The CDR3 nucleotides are TGTGCCAGCAGCTACAGGACGGGAAATGAAAAACTGTTTTTT.